In its sample, the clone carrying this T cell receptor beta chain was seen once. This CDR3 contains 13 residues. V was pared by 6 bases and J by 2 bases, with 3 bases of the junction left unmatched. The germline V gene has CDR1 MNHEY and CDR2 SMNVEV (reference sequence). The sample is drawn from a study of blood T cell repertoires in COVID-19. Study as a whole: The study drew acute and convalescent COVID-19 samples from the United States, Italy and Spain.

The table came from immunoSEQ multiplex PCR; TCRdb's copy has only in-frame clones and leaves some out. The sample lists roughly 51,000 clones, approximately 90% occurring once. This sequence was found in a man aged 65-85 years with acute or convalescent COVID-19. The chain combines TRBV27 with TRBJ2-7; TRBD2 matches at 8 bases. The sample taken for sequencing was peripheral blood. CDR3 residues: CASSAGGPYEQYF. The CDR3 DNA follows: TGTGCCAGCAGCGCGGGGGGTCCCTACGAGCAGTACTTC.